This T cell receptor (beta chain) stems from a study of shared clonotypes between healthy human individuals. General study findings and limits: Generally, naive subsets (rather than memory subsets) showed larger estimated richness. Genetic and exposure-history diversity was limited by the few donors.

This clone was observed a few times. Its antigen is undetermined. Trimming stripped 1 base from V and 0 bases from J, with 9 bases between. This CDR3 spans 15 amino acids. Germline lookup yields CDR1 SEHNR and CDR2 FQNEAQ (reference sequence). Sequencing used immunoSEQ multiplex PCR; TCRdb keeps in-frame clones, though not all of them. The repertoire includes about 770,000 clones, approximately 72% of them detected once, and roughly 1.8% sits in the top ten. This TCR was recovered from a woman in her 30s in good health. This chain joins TRBV7-9 and TRBJ1-1; possible D gene TRBD1, 6 bases. The specimen was memory CD4+ T cells sorted from blood. Subset reported: CD45RA-negative fraction. CDR3 in amino acids: CASSLGQDMNTEAFF. The DNA of the CDR3 is TGTGCCAGCAGCTTAGGACAGGACATGAACACTGAAGCTTTCTTT.